This TCR beta chain is drawn from a study of graft-versus-host responses after intestinal transplantation. This CDR3 is 17 amino acids long. Per the germline V gene, CDR1 is MGHDK and CDR2 is SYGVNS. V lost 4 bases and J 5 bases, leaving 21 bases between the germline ends. Assay: immunoSEQ multiplex PCR; the TCRdb copy retains only in-frame clones and omits some. The sample shows around 24,000 clones, roughly four fifths of them seen only once. Concerning this clone itself: Its cognate antigen is unknown.

This rearrangement joins TRBV25-1 to TRBJ1-3, with D tentatively TRBD1 (5 bases). This receptor was identified in a human donor who was the organ donor for an intestinal transplant. The material sequenced was unstimulated CD8+ T cells sorted from spleen or lymph node cells, taken before transplant. The CDR3 nucleotides read TGTGCCAGCAGTGGGGGTTGGCAGGGCGATCCCAGAAACACCATATATTTT. The encoded protein is CASSGGWQGDPRNTIYF.